The sequence of this T cell receptor beta chain was determined in a study of graft-versus-host responses after intestinal transplantation. Study-wide background: Uniformly, recipients were administered anti-thymocyte globulin induction with subsequent tacrolimus and steroids for around three years. Study-wide findings and caveats: Analysis identified GvH clones in recipient marrow, with some appearing first in ileum or blood.

CDR1 MNHEY and CDR2 SVGAGI come from the germline V gene. The CDR3 has 15 amino acids. V shed 4 bases, J shed 3 bases, and the junction held 7 bases outside the gene matches. Measured with immunoSEQ multiplex PCR; TCRdb has only the in-frame clones, and not every one. The table lists over 75,000 clones, under 95% of them singletons. The sample holds a few counts of this clone. The antigen is undetermined. The receptor was isolated from a human donor who was the organ donor for an intestinal transplant. The chain combines TRBV6-5 with TRBJ2-7; TRBD2 agrees at 9 bases. Sequencing was performed on unstimulated CD8+ T cells sorted from spleen or lymph node cells, taken before transplant. CDR3 protein: CASSLTSGLIYEQYF. The CDR3 DNA follows: TGTGCCAGCAGTTTAACTAGCGGGCTTATCTACGAGCAGTACTTC.